Presented here are 16 T cell receptor beta chains from one specimen sequenced in a study of CXCR3-negative and CXCR3-positive naive CD8 T cells. TRB cDNA was prepared as libraries by UMI-labeled 5' RACE. After re-calling the 5' RACE reads, TCRdb lists one entry per CDR3 protein, DNA absent. The sample holds approximately 52,000 distinct CDR3 sequences. The sample comprised memory CD8+ T cells from blood. The receptor source for this set is a human donor in good health. Some clones in this sample may be carry-over from other donors' samples.

V gene TRBV19 combines with J gene TRBJ2-1. From germline, CDR1 is LNHDA and CDR2 SQIVND (reference sequence). The CDR3 has 12 residues. CDR3 in amino acids: CASSIFQGEQFF. The complete variable domain, with remaining parts taken from reference TRBV19 and TRBJ2-1, reads DGGITQSPKYLFRKEGQNVTLSCEQNLNHDAMYWYRQDPGQGLRLIYYSQIVNDFQKGDIAEGYSVSREKKESFPLTVTSAQKNPTAFYLCASSIFQGEQFFGPGTRLTVL.

This chain uses TRBV7-6 with TRBJ2-3; TCRdb calls TRBD2, which cannot be checked without DNA. The germline V gene encodes CDR1 SGHVS and CDR2 FNYEAQ. CDR3 length equals 18 residues. The CDR3 reads CASSLEAADLDSTDTQYF.

V usage is TRBV4-3 and J usage is TRBJ2-3; TCRdb gives TRBD1 as the D gene, but with no DNA this cannot be confirmed. This CDR3 comprises 16 residues. CDR1 and CDR2 from the germline V gene are LGHNA and YSLEER. The CDR3 is CASSQDREGTPNTQYF.

This sequence joins TRBV6-4 and TRBJ2-2; TCRdb indicates TRBD1, and absent DNA this call remains unverified. The CDR3 runs 15 residues. Germline V lookup: CDR1 MRHNA, CDR2 SNTAGT. The CDR3 region is CASSGGDRDTGELFF.

V and J are TRBV29-1 and TRBJ2-7; the TCRdb D gene call, TRBD2, has no DNA to confirm it. Germline V CDR1 and CDR2: SQVTM, ANQGSEA. CDR3 size: 13 residues. The CDR3 reads CSVAGPLLYEQYF.

The chain is built from TRBV29-1 and TRBJ2-7; TCRdb's D call of TRBD1 is untestable without DNA. The germline gives CDR1 SQVTM, CDR2 ANQGSEA. There are 14 residues in the CDR3. CDR3 region: CSVRNRDRSYEQYF.

The chain combines TRBV6-5 with TRBJ2-3. Germline V CDR1 and CDR2: MNHEY, SVGAGI. This CDR3 is 16 amino acids long. CDR3 sequence: CASSYSISARTDTQYF.

The chain has TRBV4-2 and TRBJ2-1. In germline, CDR1 is LGHNA, CDR2 YNFKEQ. CDR3 size: 13 residues. The CDR3 is CASTDSSYNEQFF.

The chain has TRBV11-2 and TRBJ2-5; TCRdb names TRBD1, which stays unverified in the absence of DNA. This CDR3 region has 15 residues. The germline CDR1 and CDR2 sequences are SGHAT and FQNNGV. The CDR3 is CASSTGQGYWETQYF.

The chain links TRBV12-3 or TRBV12-4 to TRBJ2-5; TCRdb designates TRBD1, a call that cannot be tested without DNA. This CDR3 has 14 amino acids. CDR3 sequence reads: CASSTQGTEETQYF.

V usage is TRBV5-1 and J usage is TRBJ2-1. The CDR3 totals 13 residues. CDR1 is SGHRS, CDR2 YFSETQ, per germline. The CDR3 reads CASSFELAIEQFF.

The chain has TRBV3-1 and TRBJ2-1. Germline CDR1 is LGHDT and CDR2 is YNNKEL (reference sequence). CDR3 length: 15 amino acids. The chain's CDR3 is CASSQDRDQHNEQFF.

V is TRBV12-3 or TRBV12-4 and J is TRBJ2-1; TCRdb proposes TRBD2, but this gene call is untestable without DNA. This CDR3 is built from 19 residues. The CDR3 protein is CASSTQAGGSLSSYNEQFF.

This rearrangement joins TRBV5-1 to TRBJ2-1; absent DNA, TCRdb's TRBD1 call cannot be checked. Germline V gene sequence: CDR1 SGHRS, CDR2 YFSETQ. This CDR3 has 16 residues. CDR3 region: CASSLSETGEFDEQFF.

The genes are TRBV5-1 and TRBJ1-1. The germline gives CDR1 SGHRS, CDR2 YFSETQ. This CDR3 comprises 11 residues. The CDR3 region is CASNDGIEAFF.

The chain joins TRBV28 to TRBJ1-2. Germline CDR1 MDHEN, CDR2 SYDVKM. The CDR3 covers 13 residues. The CDR3 protein is CASSPRGVYGYTF.